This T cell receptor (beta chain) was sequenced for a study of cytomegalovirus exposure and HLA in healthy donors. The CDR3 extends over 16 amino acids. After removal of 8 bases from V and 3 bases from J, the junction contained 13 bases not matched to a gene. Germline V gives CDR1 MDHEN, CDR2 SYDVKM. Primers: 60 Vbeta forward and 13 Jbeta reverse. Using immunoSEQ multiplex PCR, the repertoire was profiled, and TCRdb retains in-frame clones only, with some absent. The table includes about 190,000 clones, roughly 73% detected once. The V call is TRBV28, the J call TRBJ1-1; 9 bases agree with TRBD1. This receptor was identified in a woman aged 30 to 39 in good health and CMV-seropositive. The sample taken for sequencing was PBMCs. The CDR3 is CASRNFRDRVDTEAFF. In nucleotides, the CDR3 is TGTGCCAGCCGAAACTTCCGGGACAGGGTAGACACTGAAGCTTTCTTT.